A selection of T cell receptor beta chains follows, all from one sample in a study of cytomegalovirus exposure and HLA in healthy donors. The repertoire was sequenced with immunoSEQ multiplex PCR; TCRdb's copy has only in-frame clones and lacks some. This table has some 150,000 clones, roughly 82% appearing once. What was sequenced was PBMCs. Receptors originate from a man aged 50 to 59 in good health and CMV-seropositive. Each CDR3 is given with its conserved first and last residue. The D gene is left open where the match is weak. The size of a clone is reported for some rows only, either as once, few or many, or as a class for expanded clones.

cdr3_length d_call clone_size j_call v_call cdr3_aa cdr3_nt
15 TRBD1 NA TRBJ1-4 TRBV6-1 CASGQGAAANEKLFF TGTGCCAGCGGCCAGGGGGCGGCAGCTAATGAAAAACTGTTTTTT
13 NA NA TRBJ1-1 TRBV7-7 CASSLGQNTEAFF TGTGCTAGCAGCCTCGGACAGAACACTGAAGCTTTCTTT
15 TRBD1 NA TRBJ2-2 TRBV18 CASSRSRDSTGELFF TGTGCCAGCTCACGTTCCCGGGACAGCACCGGGGAGCTGTTTTTT
17 TRBD1 NA TRBJ2-3 TRBV5-1 CASSLGRGRGSTDTQYF TGCGCCAGCAGCTTGGGCAGGGGGCGAGGCAGCACAGATACGCAGTATTTT
15 NA few TRBJ2-6 TRBV5-1 CASSWTASGANGLTF TGCGCCAGCAGCTGGACAGCTTCTGGGGCCAACGGCCTGACTTTC
14 TRBD2 few TRBJ2-2 TRBV27 CASSLGGWDGELFF TGTGCCAGCAGTTTGGGAGGGTGGGACGGGGAGCTGTTTTTT
13 TRBD1 NA TRBJ1-6 TRBV7-3 CASSRDRNSPLHF TGTGCCAGCAGCCGGGACAGAAATTCACCCCTCCACTTT
11 NA few TRBJ2-1 TRBV4-3 CASSRGDEQFF TGCGCCAGCAGCCGGGGGGATGAGCAGTTCTTC
14 NA NA TRBJ2-5 TRBV28 CASSFDSLRGTQYF TGTGCCAGCAGTTTCGACAGTCTTAGGGGGACCCAGTACTTC
14 TRBD1 NA TRBJ2-5 TRBV30 CAWSVQGFQATQYF TGTGCCTGGAGTGTACAGGGGTTTCAAGCGACCCAGTACTTC
16 TRBD1 once TRBJ2-7 TRBV9 CASSPGQGSAVGEQYF TGTGCCAGCAGCCCCGGACAGGGGTCCGCCGTCGGCGAGCAGTACTTC
13 NA NA TRBJ2-5 TRBV27 CASSFTSKETQYF TGTGCCAGCAGTTTTACTTCTAAAGAGACCCAGTACTTC
14 NA NA TRBJ2-1 TRBV9 CASSVATGNNEQFF TGCGCCAGCAGCGTAGCTACAGGGAACAATGAGCAGTTCTTC
15 NA NA TRBJ2-5 TRBV29-1 CSVGQTGYPQETQYF TGCAGCGTCGGCCAAACAGGGTACCCCCAAGAGACCCAGTACTTC
17 NA NA TRBJ1-3 TRBV21-1 CARKGWGDLSSGNTIYF TGTGCCAGAAAGGGGTGGGGGGATCTGTCCTCTGGAAACACCATATATTTT
14 TRBD2 few TRBJ2-1 TRBV30 CAWKRGLTYNEQFF TGTGCCTGGAAGCGGGGCCTCACCTACAATGAGCAGTTCTTC
15 TRBD1 NA TRBJ1-2 TRBV6-1 CASSAIGQGTYGYTF TGTGCCAGCAGTGCCATCGGACAGGGGACCTATGGCTACACCTTC
14 NA NA TRBJ2-7 TRBV28 CASSSGLSSYEQYF TGTGCCAGCAGTTCGGGACTTAGCTCCTACGAGCAGTACTTC
15 NA NA TRBJ2-7 TRBV7-5 CARSFRQGFTYEQYF TGTGCCAGAAGCTTTCGACAGGGCTTTACCTACGAGCAGTACTTC
16 TRBD2 NA TRBJ2-3 TRBV5-6 CASSLDLAAATDTQYF TGTGCCAGCAGCCTTGACCTAGCGGCTGCTACAGATACGCAGTATTTT
15 NA NA TRBJ1-5 TRBV2 CATQDETGTDQPQHF TGTGCCACCCAAGACGAAACAGGGACGGATCAGCCCCAGCATTTT
16 TRBD1 NA TRBJ1-5 TRBV18 CASSPGQKNSNQPQHF TGTGCCAGCTCACCGGGACAGAAGAATAGCAATCAGCCCCAGCATTTT
14 TRBD1 NA TRBJ1-3 TRBV12-5 CASGPGGSGNTIYF TGTGCTAGTGGGCCAGGGGGTTCTGGAAACACCATATATTTT